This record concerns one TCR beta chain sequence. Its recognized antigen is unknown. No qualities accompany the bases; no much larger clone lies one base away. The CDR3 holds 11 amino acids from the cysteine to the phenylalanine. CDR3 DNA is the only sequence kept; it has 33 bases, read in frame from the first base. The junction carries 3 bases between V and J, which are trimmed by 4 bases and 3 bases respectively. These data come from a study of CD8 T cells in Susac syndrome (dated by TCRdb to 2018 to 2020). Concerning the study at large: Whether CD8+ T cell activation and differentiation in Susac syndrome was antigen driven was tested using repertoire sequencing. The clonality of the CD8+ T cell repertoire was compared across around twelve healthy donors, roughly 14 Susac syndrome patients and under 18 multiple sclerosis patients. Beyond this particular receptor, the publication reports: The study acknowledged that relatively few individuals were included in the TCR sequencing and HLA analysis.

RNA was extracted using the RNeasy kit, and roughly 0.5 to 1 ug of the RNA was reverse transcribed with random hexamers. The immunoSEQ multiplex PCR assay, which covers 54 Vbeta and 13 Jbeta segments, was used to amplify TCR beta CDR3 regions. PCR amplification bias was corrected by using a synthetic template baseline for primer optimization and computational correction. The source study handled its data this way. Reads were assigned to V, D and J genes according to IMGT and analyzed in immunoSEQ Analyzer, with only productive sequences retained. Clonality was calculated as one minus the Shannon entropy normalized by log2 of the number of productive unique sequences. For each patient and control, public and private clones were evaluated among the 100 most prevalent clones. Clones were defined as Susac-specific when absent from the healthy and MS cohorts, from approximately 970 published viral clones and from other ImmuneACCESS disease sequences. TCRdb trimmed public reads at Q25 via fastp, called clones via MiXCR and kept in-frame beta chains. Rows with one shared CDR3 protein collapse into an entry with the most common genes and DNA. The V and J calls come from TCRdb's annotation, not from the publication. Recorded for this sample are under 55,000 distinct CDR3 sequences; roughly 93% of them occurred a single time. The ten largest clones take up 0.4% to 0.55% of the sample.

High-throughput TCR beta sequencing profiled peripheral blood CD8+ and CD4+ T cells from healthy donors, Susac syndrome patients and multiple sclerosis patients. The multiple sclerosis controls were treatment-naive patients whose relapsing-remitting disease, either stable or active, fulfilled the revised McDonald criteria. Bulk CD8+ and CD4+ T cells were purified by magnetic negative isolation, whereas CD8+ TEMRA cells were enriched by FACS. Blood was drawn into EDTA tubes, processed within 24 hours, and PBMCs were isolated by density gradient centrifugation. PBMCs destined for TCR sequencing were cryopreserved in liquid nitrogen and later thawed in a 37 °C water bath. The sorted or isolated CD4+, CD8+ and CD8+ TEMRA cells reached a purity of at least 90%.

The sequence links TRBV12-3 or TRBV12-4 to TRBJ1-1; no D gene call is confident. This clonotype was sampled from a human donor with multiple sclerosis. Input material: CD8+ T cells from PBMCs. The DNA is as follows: TGTGCCAGCAGTTCGGACACTGAAGCTTTCTTT. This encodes CASSSDTEAFF.